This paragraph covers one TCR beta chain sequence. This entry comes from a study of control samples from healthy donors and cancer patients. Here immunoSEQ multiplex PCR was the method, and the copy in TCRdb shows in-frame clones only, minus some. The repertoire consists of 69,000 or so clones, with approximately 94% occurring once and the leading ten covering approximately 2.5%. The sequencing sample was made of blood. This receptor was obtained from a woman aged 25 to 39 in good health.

DNA for the CDR3: TGTGCCAGCAGCCCGCGGGGGACCCAAGAGACCCAGTACTTC. It specifies CASSPRGTQETQYF. This chain joins TRBV4-2 and TRBJ2-5, with 7 bases identical to TRBD2. Germline trimming cut 4 bases from V and 1 base from J; bases unmatched to any gene: 3. The CDR3 consists of 14 residues. Germline CDR1 is LGHNA and CDR2 is YNFKEQ.